Sequencing of this T cell receptor beta chain was carried out in a study of T cells in localized non-small cell lung cancer. Measured with immunoSEQ multiplex PCR; TCRdb has only the in-frame clones, and not every one. The table records more than 15,000 clones, 65% to 85% of them present only once. Germline loops: CDR1 SGHTA, CDR2 FQGTGA. V lost 5 bases and J lost 3; bases outside the gene matches: 8. The CDR3 sequence is 16 residues long. V usage is TRBV7-3 and J usage is TRBJ2-3, with 10 bases lining up with TRBD1. The material sequenced was peripheral blood, taken before any cancer treatment. The TCR comes from a male donor aged 60 or over with stage III lung adenocarcinoma. CDR3 amino acids: CASSPKPGQGTDTQYF. The CDR3 DNA reads as TGTGCCAGCAGCCCAAAGCCGGGACAGGGGACAGATACGCAGTATTTT. The full variable domain, its missing parts supplied by reference TRBV7-3 and TRBJ2-3, is GAGVSQTPSNKVTEKGKYVELRCDPISGHTALYWYRQSLGQGPEFLIYFQGTGAADDSGLPNDRFFAVRPEGSVSTLKIQRTERGDSAVYLCASSPKPGQGTDTQYFGPGTRLTVL.